Listed below are T cell receptor beta chains from one sample, sequenced in a study of blood T cell repertoires in COVID-19. The assay was immunoSEQ multiplex PCR, and TCRdb's table has in-frame clones only and misses some. The data contain 90,000 to 120,000 clones, roughly nine tenths of them singletons. Sequencing was carried out using peripheral blood. The receptors derive from a man aged 40-50 years with active or convalescent COVID-19. Both conserved end residues are part of each CDR3. The D gene is left open where the match is weak. Clone sizes are given selectively: once, few, many, or a class where the clone is expanded.

TRBV6-2/TRBV6-3	TRBJ1-1	few	-	TGTGCCAGCAGTTACCCGGGGGAAAGGAGCACTGAAGCTTTCTTT	CASSYPGERSTEAFF
TRBV28	TRBJ1-2	few	-	TGTGCCAGCAGTCCCCCCCAGGCTAACTATGGCTACACCTTC	CASSPPQANYGYTF
TRBV28	TRBJ1-1	-	-	TGTGCCAGCAGTTTACTGACAGGAACTGAAGCTTTCTTT	CASSLLTGTEAFF
TRBV5-1	TRBJ2-7	once	TRBD1	TGCGCCAGCAGCCAACCGGGACAGATCTACGAGCAGTACTTC	CASSQPGQIYEQYF
TRBV6-2/TRBV6-3	TRBJ2-7	-	-	TGTGCCAGCAGTTACTACAGCTACGAGCAGTACTTC	CASSYYSYEQYF
TRBV29-1	TRBJ1-2	-	-	TGCAGCGTTGAAGAAGTCGGTCCTTCTTATGGCTACACCTTC	CSVEEVGPSYGYTF
TRBV19	TRBJ1-3	-	TRBD1	TGTGCCAGTACCCCGGACAGGTTCTCTGGAAACACCATATATTTT	CASTPDRFSGNTIYF
TRBV3-1/TRBV3-2	TRBJ1-2	-	-	TGTGCCAGCAGCCCAACACCTAACTATGGCTACACCTTC	CASSPTPNYGYTF
TRBV10-3	TRBJ2-1	-	TRBD2	TGTGCCATCAGTGCCCCTAGCGGGAGTACCTGGAATGAGCAGTTCTTC	CAISAPSGSTWNEQFF
TRBV6-1	TRBJ1-2	-	-	TGTGCCAGCAGTGAAAACTACATGAGCGGCTACACCTTC	CASSENYMSGYTF
TRBV19	TRBJ2-2	-	TRBD2	TGTGCCAGTAGTAGGCGGGGGGACACCGGGGAGCTGTTTTTT	CASSRRGDTGELFF
TRBV7-2	TRBJ1-5	-	-	TGTGCCAGCAGCCCTTCTAGAGCTAGCAATCAGCCCCAGCATTTT	CASSPSRASNQPQHF
TRBV5-1	TRBJ1-4	-	TRBD1	TGCGCCAGCAGCCCGGGACAGGGGGAGAAACTGTTTTTT	CASSPGQGEKLFF
TRBV28	TRBJ2-7	-	TRBD1	TGTGCCAGCAGTTTCGGTTCCGCGGGACAGGTCCGGCAGTACTTC	CASSFGSAGQVRQYF
TRBV28	TRBJ1-1	-	-	TGTGCCAGCAGCTCCCCAACCAACGGGGGAAGAGAAGCTTTCTTT	CASSSPTNGGREAFF
TRBV6-5	TRBJ1-2	-	-	TGTGCCAGCACCCTCGGGGCCAGGGGAGATGGCTACACCTTC	CASTLGARGDGYTF
TRBV3-1/TRBV3-2	TRBJ1-1	-	-	TGTGCCAGCAGTTTCCTACAGAGAATGAACACTGAAGCTTTCTTT	CASSFLQRMNTEAFF
TRBV5-1	TRBJ2-3	once	TRBD2	TGCGCCAGCAGCTTATGGCGGGAGGGGGATACGCAGTATTTT	CASSLWREGDTQYF
TRBV18	TRBJ1-5	-	-	TGTGCCAGCTCACCAACCACAGGGTATAGCAATCAGCCCCAGCATTTT	CASSPTTGYSNQPQHF
TRBV9	TRBJ2-3	once	-	TGTGCCAGCAGCGTAGATGGCGGGACAGATACGCAGTATTTT	CASSVDGGTDTQYF
TRBV5-1	TRBJ1-1	once	-	TGCGCCAGCAGCTTGGGAACGGCTAGTGAAGCTTTCTTT	CASSLGTASEAFF
TRBV7-2	TRBJ2-3	-	TRBD1	TGTGCCAGCAGCTTGGCCCGGGACAGGGGTTCAGATACGCAGTATTTT	CASSLARDRGSDTQYF
TRBV2	TRBJ2-2	few	-	TGTGCCAGCAGTCCAGGGTACACCGGGGAGCTGTTTTTT	CASSPGYTGELFF
TRBV5-5	TRBJ1-5	-	TRBD1	TGTGCCAGCAGCGTCGGGACAGATTATAGCAATCAGCCCCAGCATTTT	CASSVGTDYSNQPQHF
TRBV6-5	TRBJ2-7	-	TRBD1	TGTGCCAGCAGCCCAATGACAGGGGATTCCTACGAGCAGTACTTC	CASSPMTGDSYEQYF
TRBV15	TRBJ1-2	few	TRBD1	TGTGCCACCAGCAGACTCGGACAGGGCGTCTTC	CATSRLGQGVF
TRBV7-9	TRBJ2-5	-	-	TGTGCCAGCACCAAAGGGGCTCGGGAGACCCAGTACTTC	CASTKGARETQYF
TRBV30	TRBJ1-5	-	-	TGTGCCTGGACCTCAACGGGACTTCAGCATTTT	CAWTSTGLQHF
TRBV15	TRBJ2-1	-	TRBD2	TGTGCCACCAGCGGCTGGACTAGCGGGAGGTCCTACAATGAGCAGTTCTTC	CATSGWTSGRSYNEQFF
TRBV4-3	TRBJ2-5	once	-	TGCGCCAGCAGCCAAGAGGCCGTAAGACGGGCCCAGTACTTC	CASSQEAVRRAQYF
TRBV9	TRBJ1-1	once	-	TGTGCCAGCAGACTCACAGGGAGCACTGAAGCTTTCTTT	CASRLTGSTEAFF
TRBV19	TRBJ1-1	once	TRBD1	TGTGCCAGTAGTATTGCAGGGGGCGATGGCACTGAAGCTTTCTTT	CASSIAGGDGTEAFF
TRBV12-3/TRBV12-4	TRBJ2-7	-	-	TGTGCCAGCAGTTTATTAGGGGTCGAGCAGTACTTC	CASSLLGVEQYF
TRBV12-3/TRBV12-4	TRBJ1-1	medium-sized	-	TGTGCCAGCACTGGCGGTAACACTGAAGCTTTCTTT	CASTGGNTEAFF
TRBV7-8	TRBJ2-3	-	TRBD2	TGTGCCAGCAGGGGAACTAGCGGGAGCGCAGATACGCAGTATTTT	CASRGTSGSADTQYF
TRBV6-5	TRBJ2-7	once	TRBD1	TGTGCCAGCAGTACTGGGACAGCCTCCCCCTACGAGCAGTACTTC	CASSTGTASPYEQYF
TRBV14	TRBJ1-4	-	TRBD1	TGTGCCAGCAGCCCCCGGGGGACAGTCAATGAAAAACTGTTTTTT	CASSPRGTVNEKLFF
TRBV6-2/TRBV6-3	TRBJ2-7	-	TRBD2	TGTGCCAGCAGTTGGGTACTAGCGGCCTACGAGCAGTACTTC	CASSWVLAAYEQYF
TRBV7-9	TRBJ2-1	-	-	TGTGCCAGCACGATCGGGGTTTACAATGAGCAGTTCTTC	CASTIGVYNEQFF